This TCR beta chain was recovered during a study of blood T cells in healthy people across ages. Overall study results and limits: Fewer expanded clones and more diversity marked long-lived versus aged donors.

The CDR3 sequence is 14 residues long. Germline V gene lookup returns CDR1 DFQATT and CDR2 SNEGSKA (reference sequence). The ends were cut back, 1 base at V and 2 bases at J, with 11 bases in the middle. A J-beta primer mix and a sample-barcoded 5' primer were used in a second PCR of about 6 to 12 cycles. Each cDNA molecule, via a template-switch adaptor with 12 random nucleotides, was tagged. MiXCR, run by TCRdb on the 5' RACE reads, gives a single entry per CDR3 protein. The table lists over 1,300,000 distinct CDR3 sequences, roughly 64% of them singletons. Regarding this clonotype: Its matching antigen is unknown.

The chain links TRBV20-1 to TRBJ1-2; TRBD1 might be the D (5 bases). The sample comprised blood. The TCR was taken from a man younger than 30 in good health. The CDR3, as DNA: TGCAGTGCTAGAGGGGGGGGGGACAACTATGGCTACACCTTC. Translation: CSARGGGDNYGYTF.